These 4 T cell receptor beta chains originate from one sample sequenced in a study of spatial heterogeneity in lung cancer. Sample time point: blood at routine non-recurrence follow-up after resection. Each CDR3 protein gets one entry after TCRdb re-called the 5' RACE reads with MiXCR. The sample lists roughly 110,000 distinct CDR3 sequences; 10% to 11% were seen once. Sequencing was performed on PBMCs, taken at follow-up. The receptors were gathered from a female donor with early-stage non-small cell lung cancer.

The chain links TRBV11-2 to TRBJ2-3, with a tentative D call TRBD2 (5 bases). Germline CDR1 SGHAT, CDR2 FQNNGV. The length of the CDR3 is 14 residues. Trimming left V 5 bases short and J 2 bases short, with 11 bases between. Here the CDR3 DNA reads TGTGCCAGCAGCCCGGGATTACACACAGATACGCAGTATTTT. It translates to CASSPGLHTDTQYF.

This clonotype occurred many times. The CDR3 bases are TGTGCCACGGGACAAGGCCGAGGCGGGACAGATACGCAGTATTTT. It translates to CATGQGRGGTDTQYF. The chain combines TRBV24-1 with TRBJ2-3; a possible D gene is TRBD1 (6 bases). V lost 10 bases and J lost 3, with 19 bases in between. The germline V gene has CDR1 KGHDR and CDR2 SFDVKD. CDR3 length equals 15 residues.

This rearrangement joins TRBV7-2 to TRBJ2-3, with D hard to call. This CDR3 has 15 amino acids. Germline CDR1 reads SGHTA; CDR2 reads FQGNSA. V lost 6 bases and J 0 bases, leaving 13 bases between the germline ends. The CDR3 protein is CASRSLEWSTDTQYF. The CDR3 DNA follows: TGTGCCAGCAGATCGTTGGAGTGGAGCACAGATACGCAGTATTTT.

This clonotype was detected many times. The chain has TRBV7-9 and TRBJ1-5; perhaps TRBD1 as D (6 bases). The V end lost 10 bases, the J end lost 5 bases, and 12 bases lay between the germline ends. The CDR3 length is 12 residues. The germline gives CDR1 SEHNR, CDR2 FQNEAQ (reference sequence). For the CDR3, the DNA is TGTGCCACCTCGACAGGAGATCAGCCCCAGCATTTT. Its protein product is CATSTGDQPQHF.